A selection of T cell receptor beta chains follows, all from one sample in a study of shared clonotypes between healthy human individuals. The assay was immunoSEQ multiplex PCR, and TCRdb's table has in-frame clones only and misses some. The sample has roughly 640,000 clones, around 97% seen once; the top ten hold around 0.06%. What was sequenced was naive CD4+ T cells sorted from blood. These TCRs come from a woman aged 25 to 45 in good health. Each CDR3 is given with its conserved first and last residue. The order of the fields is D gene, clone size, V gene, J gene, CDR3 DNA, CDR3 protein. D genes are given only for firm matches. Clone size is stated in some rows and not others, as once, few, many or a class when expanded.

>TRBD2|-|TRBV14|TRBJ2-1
TGTGCCAGCAGCCACGTGTGGTCTAGCGGATACAATGAGCAGTTCTTC
CASSHVWSSGYNEQFF
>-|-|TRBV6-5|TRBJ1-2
TGTGCCAGCAGTCTATGGCAGGGTTATGGCTACACCTTC
CASSLWQGYGYTF
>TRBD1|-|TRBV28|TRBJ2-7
TGTGCCAGCCTAAGACAGGGGGACTACGAGCAGTACTTC
CASLRQGDYEQYF
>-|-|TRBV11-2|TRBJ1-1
TGTGCCAGCAGCTTAGAATGGGTTACTGAAGCTTTCTTT
CASSLEWVTEAFF
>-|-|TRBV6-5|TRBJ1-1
TGTGCCAGCAGTCGGGAGGGGAACACTGAAGCTTTCTTT
CASSREGNTEAFF
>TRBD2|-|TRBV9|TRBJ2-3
TGTGCCAGCAGCGTAGGGGGGACTAGAGGTACGCAGTATTTT
CASSVGGTRGTQYF
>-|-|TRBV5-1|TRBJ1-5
TGCGCCAGCAGCTTGGAGGGGGGTAGCAATCAGCCCCAGCATTTT
CASSLEGGSNQPQHF
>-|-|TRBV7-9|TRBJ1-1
TGTGCCAGCAGGGAGCGGGTGGGGAACACTGAAGCTTTCTTT
CASRERVGNTEAFF
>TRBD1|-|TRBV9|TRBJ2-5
TGTGCCAGCAGCGTAGTGTCAGGGGGCTACGAGACCCAGTACTTC
CASSVVSGGYETQYF
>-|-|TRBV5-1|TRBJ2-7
TGCGCCAGCAGCTTGGAGAGGCACTACGAGCAGTACTTC
CASSLERHYEQYF
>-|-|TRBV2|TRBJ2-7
TGTGCCAGCAGTGAACTGTTAGCCGAGCAGTACTTC
CASSELLAEQYF
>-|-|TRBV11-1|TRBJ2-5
TGTGCCAGCAGCTCCCCAGGTCGGGAGACCCAGTACTTC
CASSSPGRETQYF
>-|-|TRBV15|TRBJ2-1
TGTGCCACCAGCAGAGACGGGGATGAGCAGTTCTTC
CATSRDGDEQFF
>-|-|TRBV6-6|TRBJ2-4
TGTGCCAGCAGTTCTTCCGGGACAGCCAAAAACATTCAGTACTTC
CASSSSGTAKNIQYF
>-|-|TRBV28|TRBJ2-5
TGTGCCAGCAGGGGGAGTGAGACCCAGTACTTC
CASRGSETQYF
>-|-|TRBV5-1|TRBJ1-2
TGCGCCAGCAGCGGAGGGACGGGAGCTAACTATGGCTACACCTTC
CASSGGTGANYGYTF
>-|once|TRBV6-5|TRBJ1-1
TGTGCCAGCAGTTACGAACGGGCGAACACTGAAGCTTTCTTT
CASSYERANTEAFF
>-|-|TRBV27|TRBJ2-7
TGTGCCAGCACCGAAGGAGGGGGCTCACACGAGCAGTACTTC
CASTEGGGSHEQYF
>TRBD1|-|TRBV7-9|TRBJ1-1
TGTGCCAGCAGCCTGGGACAGGTACAGAACACTGAAGCTTTCTTT
CASSLGQVQNTEAFF
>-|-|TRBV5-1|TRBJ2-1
TGCGCCAGCAGCTTGATCGGCGGGACATACAATGAGCAGTTCTTC
CASSLIGGTYNEQFF
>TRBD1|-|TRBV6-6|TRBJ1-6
TGTGCCAGCAGTCGGGACAGGTTTAATTCACCCCTCCACTTT
CASSRDRFNSPLHF
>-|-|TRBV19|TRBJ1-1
TGTGCCAGTAGCAAGGTCGCGGGGTTCTACCCTGAAGCTTTCTTT
CASSKVAGFYPEAFF
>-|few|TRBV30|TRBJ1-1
TGTGCCTGGAGTGTTCCTACGGGAGTGAGGACTGAAGCTTTCTTT
CAWSVPTGVRTEAFF
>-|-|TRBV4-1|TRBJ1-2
TGCGCCAGCAGCCAAGATCAAGGGGCTTACTATGGCTACACCTTC
CASSQDQGAYYGYTF
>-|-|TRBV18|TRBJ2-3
TGTGCCAGCTCAAGGGGGGCCGCAGATACGCAGTATTTT
CASSRGAADTQYF
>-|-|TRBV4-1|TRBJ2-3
TGCGCCAGCAGCCAGGCACCCGGATGGGTCGACACAGATACGCAGTATTTT
CASSQAPGWVDTDTQYF
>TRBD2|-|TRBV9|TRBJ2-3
TGTGCCAGCAGCGCGGGACTAGCGGGAGGGCAAGTCGCACCAGATACGCAGTATTTT
CASSAGLAGGQVAPDTQYF
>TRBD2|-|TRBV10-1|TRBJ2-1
TGCGCCAGCAGTGAAGCCCCGGGAGGGACCGGGGAGCAGTTCTTC
CASSEAPGGTGEQFF
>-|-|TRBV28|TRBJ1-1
TGTGCCAGCAACTTCGGGTTGAACACTGAAGCTTTCTTT
CASNFGLNTEAFF
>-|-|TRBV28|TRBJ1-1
TGTGCCAGCGTAATTGGGGGTTGGACTGAAGCTTTCTTT
CASVIGGWTEAFF
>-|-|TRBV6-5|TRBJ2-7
TGTGCCAGCAGTTCCCTCTGGCGGGGCCACTACGAGCAGTACTTC
CASSSLWRGHYEQYF
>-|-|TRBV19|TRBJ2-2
TGTGCCAGTAGTATGAGTTTTCGGGACGCTACGAACACCGGGGAGCTGTTTTTT
CASSMSFRDATNTGELFF
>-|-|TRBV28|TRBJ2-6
TGTGCCAGCAGTTTCCGGGTTGGCAGTAGCTCTGGGGCCAACGTCCTGACTTTC
CASSFRVGSSSGANVLTF
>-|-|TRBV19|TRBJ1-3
TGTGCCAGTAGTATATTTGGCTTTGGACACCACTCTGGAAACACCATATATTTT
CASSIFGFGHHSGNTIYF
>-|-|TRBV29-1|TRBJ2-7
TGCAGCGTTGCCTCCCCCTACGAGCAGTACTTC
CSVASPYEQYF
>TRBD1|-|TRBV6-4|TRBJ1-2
TGTGCCAGCAGTGTGGGGACAGGGGACATGGCCTATGGCTACACCTTC
CASSVGTGDMAYGYTF
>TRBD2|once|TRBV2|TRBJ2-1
TGTGCCAGCAGTGTGTGGACTAGCGGGAGGACGAGGTCCTACAATGAGCAGTTCTTC
CASSVWTSGRTRSYNEQFF
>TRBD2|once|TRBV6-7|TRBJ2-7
TGTGCCGTCAAAACGTTTACTAGCGGGGACAGCTCCTACGAGCAGTACTTC
CAVKTFTSGDSSYEQYF
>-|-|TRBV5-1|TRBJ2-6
TGCGCCAGCAGCTTCGAGGCACCTGGGGCCAACGTCCTGACTTTC
CASSFEAPGANVLTF
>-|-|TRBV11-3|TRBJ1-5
TGTGCCAGCAGCTTATTGGTACAGCTAAATCAGCCCCAGCATTTT
CASSLLVQLNQPQHF
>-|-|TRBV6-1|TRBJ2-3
TGTGCCAGCAGTGAGAGTCGTCCCCCAGATACGCAGTATTTT
CASSESRPPDTQYF
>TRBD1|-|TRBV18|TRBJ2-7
TGTGCCAGCTCACCGGGACAGGGTCGCCACGAGCAGTACTTC
CASSPGQGRHEQYF
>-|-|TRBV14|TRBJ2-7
TGTGCCAGCAGCCAAGGGCCGCCCGGCGAGCAGTACTTC
CASSQGPPGEQYF
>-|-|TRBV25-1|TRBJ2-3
TGTGCCAGCAGTGACAGTACCAGCGGAGATACGCAGTATTTT
CASSDSTSGDTQYF
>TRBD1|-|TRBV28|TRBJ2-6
TGTGCCAGCAGTTTGCAGGGGGCGAGCTCTGGGGCCAACGTCCTGACTTTC
CASSLQGASSGANVLTF
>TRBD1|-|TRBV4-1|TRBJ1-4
TGCGCCAGCAGCCGAGCCGGACAGGGATTTAATGAAAAACTGTTTTTT
CASSRAGQGFNEKLFF
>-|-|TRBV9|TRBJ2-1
TGTGCCAGCAGCGTAGTTACTAACAATGAGCAGTTCTTC
CASSVVTNNEQFF
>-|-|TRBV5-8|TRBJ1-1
TGTGCCAGCAGCTTGGCGGCAGGGGTCACTGAAGCTTTCTTT
CASSLAAGVTEAFF
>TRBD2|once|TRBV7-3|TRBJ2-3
TGTGCCAGCAGCTTAATGGCGGGAGGAGGTCCAGATACGCAGTATTTT
CASSLMAGGGPDTQYF
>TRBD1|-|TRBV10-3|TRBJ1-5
TGTGCCATCAGCCCCGACAGGGCAGGTCAGCCCCAGCATTTT
CAISPDRAGQPQHF
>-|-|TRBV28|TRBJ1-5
TGTGCCAGCACCCCTTTGGCCTCCGGGAATAGTCAGCCCCAGCATTTT
CASTPLASGNSQPQHF
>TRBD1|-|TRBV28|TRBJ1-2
TGTGCCAGCAAGGTCAGGGGGGTGGCTAACTATGGCTACACCTTC
CASKVRGVANYGYTF
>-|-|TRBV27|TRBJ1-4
TGTGCCAGCGGTTCTGCGACCCAGGGTGAAAAACTGTTTTTT
CASGSATQGEKLFF
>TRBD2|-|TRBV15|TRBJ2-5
TGTGCCACCAGCAGAGGTTTGTCTAGCGGAAAAGAGACCCAGTACTTC
CATSRGLSSGKETQYF
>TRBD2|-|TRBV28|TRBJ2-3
TGTGCCAGCACCCTTCAGCCGGGACTAGCGGGTAGCACAGATACGCAGTATTTT
CASTLQPGLAGSTDTQYF